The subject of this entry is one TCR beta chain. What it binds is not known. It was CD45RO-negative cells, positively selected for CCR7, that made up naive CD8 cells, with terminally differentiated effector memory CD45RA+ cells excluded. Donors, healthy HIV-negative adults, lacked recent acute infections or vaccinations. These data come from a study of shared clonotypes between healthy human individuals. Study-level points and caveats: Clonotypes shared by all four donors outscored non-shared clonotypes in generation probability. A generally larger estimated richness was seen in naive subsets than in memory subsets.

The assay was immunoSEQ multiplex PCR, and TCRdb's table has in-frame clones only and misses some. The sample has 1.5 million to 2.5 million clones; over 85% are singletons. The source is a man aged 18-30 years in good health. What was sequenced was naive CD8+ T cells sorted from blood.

The CDR3 DNA sequence: TGCGCCAGCAGCCAAGGGGGGGGCCTAGAGCAGTTCTTC. Encoded protein: CASSQGGGLEQFF. The rearrangement links TRBV4-1 to TRBJ2-1; maybe TRBD2 (7 bases). The length of the CDR3 is 13 residues. The V end lost 1 base, the J end lost 10 bases, and 11 bases lay between the germline ends. Germline V gives CDR1 MGHRA, CDR2 YSYEKL.